What follows is one TCR beta chain and its context. Its antigen is not identified. The record originates from a study of cytomegalovirus exposure and HLA in healthy donors. CDR1 and CDR2 from the germline V gene are SGHTA and FQGTGA. The CDR3 is made up of 13 amino acids. Deletions cut 6 bases from V and 4 bases from J, with 9 bases between. Vbeta (60) and Jbeta (13) primers were used in the PCR. The method was immunoSEQ multiplex PCR; TCRdb's version includes in-frame clones alone and lacks a portion of them. The sample table includes around 160,000 clones. Study-wide results and caveats: DRB1 showed the most TCR associations and HLA-C the fewest in a later analysis, as rates varied by HLA locus.

The genes are TRBV7-3 and TRBJ2-2, with a weak D call TRBD1 (5 bases). Material: PBMCs. The TCR comes from a woman aged 50 to 65 in good health and CMV-seronegative. The CDR3 loop is CASRRDSTGELFF. The DNA of the CDR3 is TGTGCCAGCAGACGTGACAGCACCGGGGAGCTGTTTTTT.